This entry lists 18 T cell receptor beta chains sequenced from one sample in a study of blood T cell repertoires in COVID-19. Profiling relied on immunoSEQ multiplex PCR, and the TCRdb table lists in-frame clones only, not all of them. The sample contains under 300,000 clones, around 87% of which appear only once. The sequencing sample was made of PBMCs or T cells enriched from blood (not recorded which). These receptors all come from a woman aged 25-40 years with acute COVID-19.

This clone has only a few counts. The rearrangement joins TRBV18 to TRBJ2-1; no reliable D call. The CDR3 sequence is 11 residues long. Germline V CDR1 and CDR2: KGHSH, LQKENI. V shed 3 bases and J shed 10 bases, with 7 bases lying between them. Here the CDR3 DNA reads TGTGCCAGCTCACCGACGGAGGAGCAGTTCTTC. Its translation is CASSPTEEQFF.

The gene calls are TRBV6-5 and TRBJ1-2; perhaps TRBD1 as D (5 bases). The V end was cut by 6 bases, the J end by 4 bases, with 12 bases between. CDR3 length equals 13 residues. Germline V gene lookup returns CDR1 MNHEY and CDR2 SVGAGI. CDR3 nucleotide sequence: TGTGCCAGCAGGGTGACAGCCCTCTATGGCTACACCTTC. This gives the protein CASRVTALYGYTF.

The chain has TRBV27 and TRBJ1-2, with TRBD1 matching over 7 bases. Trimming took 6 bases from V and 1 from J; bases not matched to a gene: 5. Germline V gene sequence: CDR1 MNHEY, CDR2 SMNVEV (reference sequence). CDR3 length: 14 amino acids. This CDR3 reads CASRRGQDNYGYTF. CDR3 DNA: TGTGCCAGCAGACGAGGACAGGATAACTATGGCTACACCTTC.

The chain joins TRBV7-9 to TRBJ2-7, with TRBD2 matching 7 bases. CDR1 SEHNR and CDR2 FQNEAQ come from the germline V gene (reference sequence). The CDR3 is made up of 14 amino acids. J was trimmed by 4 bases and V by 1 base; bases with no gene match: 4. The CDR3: CASSLGGSVYEQYF. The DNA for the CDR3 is TGTGCCAGCAGCTTAGGCGGGAGTGTGTACGAGCAGTACTTC.

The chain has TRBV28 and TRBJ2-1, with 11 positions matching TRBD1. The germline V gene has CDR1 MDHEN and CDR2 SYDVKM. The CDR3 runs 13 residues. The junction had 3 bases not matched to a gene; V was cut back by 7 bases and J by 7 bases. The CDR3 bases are TGTGCCAGCATGGACAGGGGGCGGAATGAGCAGTTCTTC. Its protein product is CASMDRGRNEQFF. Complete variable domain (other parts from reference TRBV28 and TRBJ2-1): DVKVTQSSRYLVKRTGEKVFLECVQDMDHENMFWYRQDPGLGLRLIYFSYDVKMKEKGDIPEGYSVSREKKERFSLILESASTNQTSMYLCASMDRGRNEQFFGPGTRLTVL.

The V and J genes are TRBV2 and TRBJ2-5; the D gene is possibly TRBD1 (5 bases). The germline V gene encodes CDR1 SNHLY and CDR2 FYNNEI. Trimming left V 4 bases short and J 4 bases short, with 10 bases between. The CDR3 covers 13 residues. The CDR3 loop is CASSVAGLETQYF. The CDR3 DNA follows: TGTGCCAGCAGTGTTGCAGGGCTAGAGACCCAGTACTTC.

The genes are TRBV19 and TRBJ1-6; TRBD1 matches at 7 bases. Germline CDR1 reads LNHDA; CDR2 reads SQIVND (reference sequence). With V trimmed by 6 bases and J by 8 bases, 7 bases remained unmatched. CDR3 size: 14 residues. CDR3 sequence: CASRTQGVDSPLHF. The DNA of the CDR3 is TGTGCCAGTAGGACCCAGGGGGTCGATTCACCCCTCCACTTT.

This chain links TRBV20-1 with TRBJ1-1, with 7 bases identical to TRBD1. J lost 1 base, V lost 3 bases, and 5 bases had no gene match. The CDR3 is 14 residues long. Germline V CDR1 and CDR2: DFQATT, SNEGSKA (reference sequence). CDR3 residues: CSASEQGRNTEAFF. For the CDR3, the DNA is TGCAGTGCTAGTGAACAGGGGAGGAACACTGAAGCTTTCTTT.

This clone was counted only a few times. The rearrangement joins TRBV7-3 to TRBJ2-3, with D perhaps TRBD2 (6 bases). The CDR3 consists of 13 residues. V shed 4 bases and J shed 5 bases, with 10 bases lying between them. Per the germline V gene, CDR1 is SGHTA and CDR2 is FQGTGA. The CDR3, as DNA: TGTGCCAGCAGCTACGGAGGGGTAGATACGCAGTATTTT. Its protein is CASSYGGVDTQYF.

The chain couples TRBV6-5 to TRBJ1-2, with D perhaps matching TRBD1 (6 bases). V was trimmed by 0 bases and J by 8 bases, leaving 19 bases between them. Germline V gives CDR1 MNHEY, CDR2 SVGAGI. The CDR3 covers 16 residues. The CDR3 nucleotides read TGTGCCAGCAGTTACTCGGATGGTGGGGGCCGCACGGGCTACACCTTC. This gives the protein CASSYSDGGGRTGYTF.

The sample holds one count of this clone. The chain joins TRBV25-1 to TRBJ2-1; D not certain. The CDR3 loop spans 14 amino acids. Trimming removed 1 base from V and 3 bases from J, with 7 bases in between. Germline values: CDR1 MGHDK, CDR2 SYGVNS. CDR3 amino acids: CASSESSDYNEQFF. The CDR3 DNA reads TGTGCCAGCAGTGAATCGAGCGACTACAATGAGCAGTTCTTC.

The CDR3: CASSFQGAQYTEAFF. DNA of the CDR3: TGCGCCAGCAGCTTCCAGGGGGCCCAGTACACTGAAGCTTTCTTT. The rearrangement uses TRBV5-1 and TRBJ1-1, with TRBD1 matching 8 bases. The CDR3 consists of 15 residues. J lost 3 bases, V lost 2 bases, and 6 bases had no gene match. The V gene's germline CDR1 is SGHRS and CDR2 YFSETQ.

CDR3 DNA: TGTGCCAGCTCAGAGGGGGCGCCCAAGGCCCAGCATTTT. It translates to CASSEGAPKAQHF. This rearrangement joins TRBV18 to TRBJ1-5; 7 bases are a match to TRBD1. The germline CDR1 and CDR2 sequences are KGHSH and LQKENI. The CDR3 runs 13 residues. V was clipped by 5 bases and J by 11 bases; unmatched bases: 9.

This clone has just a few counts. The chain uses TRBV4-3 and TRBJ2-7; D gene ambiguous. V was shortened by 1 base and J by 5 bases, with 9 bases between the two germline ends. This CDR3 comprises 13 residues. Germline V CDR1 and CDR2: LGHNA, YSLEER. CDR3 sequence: CASSQGMRNEQYF. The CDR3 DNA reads TGCGCCAGCAGCCAAGGGATGAGGAACGAGCAGTACTTC.

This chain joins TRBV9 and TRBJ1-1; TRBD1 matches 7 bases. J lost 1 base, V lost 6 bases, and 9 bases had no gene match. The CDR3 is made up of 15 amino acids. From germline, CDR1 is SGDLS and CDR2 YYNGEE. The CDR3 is CASNQQGLQNTEAFF. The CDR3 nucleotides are TGTGCCAGCAACCAACAGGGGCTACAGAACACTGAAGCTTTCTTT.

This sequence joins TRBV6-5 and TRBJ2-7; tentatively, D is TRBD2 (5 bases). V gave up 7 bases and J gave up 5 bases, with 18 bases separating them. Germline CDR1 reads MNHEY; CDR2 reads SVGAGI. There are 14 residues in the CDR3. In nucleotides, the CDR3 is TGTGCCAGCAACCTGAACCGGGATAACCACGAGCAGTACTTC. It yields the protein CASNLNRDNHEQYF.

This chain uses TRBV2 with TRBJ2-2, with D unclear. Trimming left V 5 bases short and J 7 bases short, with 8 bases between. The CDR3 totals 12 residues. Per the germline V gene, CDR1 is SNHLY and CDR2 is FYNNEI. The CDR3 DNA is TGTGCCAGCAGTTCCAGTGGCGGGGAGCTGTTTTTT. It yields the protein CASSSSGGELFF. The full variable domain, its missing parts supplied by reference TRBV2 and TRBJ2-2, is EPEVTQTPSHQVTQMGQEVILRCVPISNHLYFYWYRQILGQKVEFLVSFYNNEISEKSEIFDDQFSVERPDGSNFTLKIRSTKLEDSAMYFCASSSSGGELFFGEGSRLTVL.

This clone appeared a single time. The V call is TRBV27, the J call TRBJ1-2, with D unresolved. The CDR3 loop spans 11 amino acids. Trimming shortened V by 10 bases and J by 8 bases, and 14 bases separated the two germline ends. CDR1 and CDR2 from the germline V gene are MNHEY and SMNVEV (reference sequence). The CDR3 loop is CAILSREGYTF. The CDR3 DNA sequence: TGTGCCATCCTATCAAGGGAGGGCTACACCTTC.